This TCR beta chain comes out of a study of cytomegalovirus exposure and HLA in healthy donors. Method: immunoSEQ multiplex PCR; TCRdb's copy keeps in-frame clones and lacks some. This sample has more than 95,000 clones, with roughly nine tenths found just once. The sample taken for sequencing was PBMCs. This receptor was obtained from a man younger than 35 in good health and CMV-seropositive.

CDR3 protein: CASKDRSGTEAFF. The CDR3 nucleotides are TGTGCCAGCAAGGACCGCTCGGGGACTGAAGCTTTCTTT. The chain couples TRBV2 to TRBJ1-1; D uncertain. The germline V gene has CDR1 SNHLY and CDR2 FYNNEI. The CDR3 covers 13 residues. Trimming removed 7 bases at V and 5 bases at J, with 14 bases between.